This passage covers 28 T cell receptor beta chains from one sample sequenced in a study of T cells after yellow fever vaccination. TCRdb reprocessed the 5' RACE reads via MiXCR and lists one record per CDR3 protein. The table shows a few hundred thousand distinct CDR3 sequences, with under 25% occurring only once. The starting material was PBMCs, obtained 15 days after the yellow fever booster vaccination. The source is a man aged 30-40 years who received the YFV17D yellow fever vaccine.

This clonotype occurred once. The chain uses TRBV24-1 and TRBJ1-5, with 7 nucleotides matching TRBD1. The CDR3 sequence is 15 residues long. Looked up from germline, CDR1 is KGHDR and CDR2 is SFDVKD. With 5 bases clipped from V and 6 bases from J, the junction kept 9 bases outside the gene matches. The CDR3: CATSGGQGVSQPQHF. CDR3 bases: TGTGCCACCAGTGGAGGTCAGGGGGTCTCTCAGCCCCAGCATTTT.

This clonotype was detected a few times. The chain has TRBV29-1 and TRBJ2-1; 9 bases match TRBD2. Germline V gene sequence: CDR1 SQVTM, CDR2 ANQGSEA. J lost 8 bases, V lost 4 bases, and 6 bases had no gene match. The CDR3 contains 13 residues. The CDR3 nucleotides read TGCAGCGTTGCGACTAGCGGTTCGGATGAGCAGTTCTTC. Translating it yields CSVATSGSDEQFF.

In its sample, this clonotype was seen a few times. The chain joins TRBV7-9 to TRBJ2-2; 10 bases align to TRBD1. CDR1 is SEHNR, CDR2 FQNEAQ, per germline (reference sequence). The length of the CDR3 is 16 residues. The trim removed 6 bases at V and 4 bases at J, leaving 8 bases unmatched. CDR3 bases: TGTGCCAGCAGGCCCGGTTGGACAGGGGGCACCGGGGAGCTGTTTTTT. This codes for CASRPGWTGGTGELFF.

The V and J genes are TRBV28 and TRBJ2-4; D is possibly TRBD1 (6 bases). Trimming took 5 bases from V and 8 from J, leaving 16 bases between them. CDR3 length: 14 amino acids. Germline lookup yields CDR1 MDHEN and CDR2 SYDVKM. The chain's CDR3 is CASSPQGNKDIQYF. Written as DNA, the CDR3 is TGTGCCAGCAGTCCACAGGGAAATAAAGACATTCAGTACTTC.

The chain links TRBV28 to TRBJ2-5; D is uncertain. The ends were cut back, 6 bases at V and 4 bases at J, with 15 bases in the middle. This CDR3 contains 14 residues. Germline lookup yields CDR1 MDHEN and CDR2 SYDVKM. The CDR3 is CASSSALSVETQYF. CDR3 bases: TGTGCCAGCAGCTCAGCGTTAAGCGTAGAGACCCAGTACTTC.

The chain carries TRBV10-3 and TRBJ2-5; 7 bases fit TRBD1. Per germline, CDR1 ENHRY and CDR2 SYGVKD. The CDR3 sequence is 12 residues long. V lost 4 bases to trimming and J lost 10 bases; unmatched junction nucleotides: 6. The DNA of the CDR3 is TGTGCCATCAGTGCCAGGGACAGCGACCAGTACTTC. This codes for CAISARDSDQYF.

This sequence joins TRBV4-2 and TRBJ1-1; D might be TRBD1 (5 bases). The germline V gene encodes CDR1 LGHNA and CDR2 YNFKEQ. V lost 1 base, J lost 0 bases, and 9 bases lay in between. The CDR3 has 15 amino acids. The CDR3 coding sequence is TGTGCCAGCAGCCAAGGTGGGGGTTTGAACACTGAAGCTTTCTTT. It yields the protein CASSQGGGLNTEAFF.

This clonotype occurred a few times. V gene TRBV20-1 combines with J gene TRBJ2-7; a weak D match, TRBD2 (5 bases). Germline V CDR1 and CDR2: DFQATT, SNEGSKA (reference sequence). The V gene lost 2 bases and the J gene lost 2 bases, with 19 bases spanning the gap. The CDR3 runs 16 residues. CDR3 nucleotide sequence: TGCAGTGCTAGACCGTCCTGGGAGTATCCCACCTACGAGCAGTACTTC. Its translation: CSARPSWEYPTYEQYF.

This sequence joins TRBV10-3 and TRBJ2-7; weak D call: TRBD2 (7 bases). The ends were cut back, 0 bases at V and 5 bases at J, with 20 bases in the middle. The CDR3 has 17 amino acids. Looked up from germline, CDR1 is ENHRY and CDR2 is SYGVKD. The CDR3 here is CAISESGGGTGRHEQYF. In nucleotides, the CDR3 is TGTGCCATCAGTGAGTCGGGCGGGGGCACAGGGAGGCACGAGCAGTACTTC.

In this sample, this clonotype turned up a few times. The rearrangement uses TRBV29-1 and TRBJ2-1; 9 bases align to TRBD2. The V segment lost 4 bases and the J segment 4 bases; nucleotides outside the gene matches: 11. The CDR3 loop spans 16 amino acids. Per the germline V gene, CDR1 is SQVTM and CDR2 is ANQGSEA. The DNA of the CDR3 is TGCAGCGTTGGGACTAGCGCGCCGCATACATACAATGAGCAGTTCTTC. This codes for CSVGTSAPHTYNEQFF.

This chain connects TRBV15 to TRBJ1-2; no clear D gene. CDR3 length equals 12 residues. Germline CDR1 LNHNV, CDR2 YYDKDF (reference sequence). The V end lost 0 bases, the J end lost 8 bases, and 7 bases lay between the germline ends. Here the CDR3 DNA reads TGTGCCACCAGCAGAGAGTTGAAGGGCTACACCTTC. It is translated as CATSRELKGYTF.

V is TRBV7-2 and J is TRBJ2-1, with 12 bases fitting TRBD2. The germline CDR1 and CDR2 sequences are SGHTA and FQGNSA. The J segment lost 8 bases and the V segment lost 5 bases, leaving 10 bases of the junction unmatched. The CDR3 loop spans 16 amino acids. CDR3 loop: CASSPRLAGASDEQFF. Written as DNA, the CDR3 is TGTGCCAGCAGCCCTCGACTAGCGGGAGCCTCGGATGAGCAGTTCTTC.

Only a few counts were recorded for this clonotype. The V gene is TRBV6-1, the J gene TRBJ2-5; 8 nucleotides agree with TRBD2. CDR1 is MNHNS and CDR2 is SASEGT in the germline V gene. This CDR3 has 15 residues. V lost 5 bases to trimming and J lost 1 base; unmatched junction nucleotides: 6. CDR3 in DNA: TGTGCCAGCAGTATCCTAGCGGGCCGCCAAGAGACCCAGTACTTC. Its protein is CASSILAGRQETQYF.

The CDR3 loop reads CASSPPTYLTDTQYF. The DNA of the CDR3 is TGTGCCAGCAGCCCACCGACGTACTTAACAGATACGCAGTATTTT. The V and J genes are TRBV7-9 and TRBJ2-3; D uncertain. Germline lookup yields CDR1 SEHNR and CDR2 FQNEAQ (reference sequence). The CDR3 length is 15 residues. The ends were cut back, 5 bases at V and 3 bases at J, with 15 bases in the middle.

This clonotype was picked up many times. The CDR3: CASSLDRGGTGELFF. The CDR3 DNA is TGTGCCAGCAGCCTCGACAGGGGGGGCACCGGGGAGCTGTTTTTT. The chain links TRBV3-1 to TRBJ2-2; 9 bases agree with TRBD1. Germline lookup yields CDR1 LGHDT and CDR2 YNNKEL (reference sequence). The CDR3 length is 15 residues. V trimming: 4 bases; J trimming: 4 bases; junction bases outside the gene matches: 4. The variable domain in full, with the rest retrieved from reference TRBV3-1 and TRBJ2-2, is DTAVSQTPKYLVTQMGNDKSIKCEQNLGHDTMYWYKQDSKKFLKIMFSYNNKELIINETVPNRFSPKSPDKAHLNLHINSLELGDSAVYFCASSLDRGGTGELFFGEGSRLTVL.

This clonotype was counted a few times. V and J are TRBV10-3 and TRBJ2-1; 8 bases align to TRBD2. The CDR3 is 17 residues long. With 4 bases clipped from V and 0 bases from J, the junction kept 8 bases outside the gene matches. Germline CDR1 reads ENHRY; CDR2 reads SYGVKD. CDR3 nucleotides: TGTGCCATCAGTGTGCCTAGCGGGCGGAGCTCCTACAATGAGCAGTTCTTC. The encoded protein is CAISVPSGRSSYNEQFF.

This clonotype was picked up a small number of times. The gene calls are TRBV29-1 and TRBJ2-7, with a weak D call TRBD1 (7 bases). The germline gives CDR1 SQVTM, CDR2 ANQGSEA. Trimming left V 7 bases short and J 5 bases short, with 21 bases between. The CDR3 has 14 residues. DNA for the CDR3: TGCAGCGCCCTGGGGGGACAGCCTCGGAACGAGCAGTACTTC. Amino acids: CSALGGQPRNEQYF.

The count of this clonotype is one. The chain's CDR3 is CSARDGTSGRNTNYEQYF. Here the CDR3 DNA reads TGCAGTGCTAGGGATGGGACCAGCGGGAGGAACACCAACTACGAGCAGTACTTC. The chain recombines TRBV20-1 with TRBJ2-7; 9 nucleotides match TRBD2. The CDR3 consists of 18 residues. V lost 3 bases, J lost 3 bases, and 18 bases stayed unmatched. CDR1 and CDR2 from the germline V gene are DFQATT and SNEGSKA (reference sequence).

J is TRBJ1-2 and V is TRBV7-6; 10 bases are shared with TRBD1. Germline V gene lookup returns CDR1 SGHVS and CDR2 FNYEAQ. Germline trimming cut 5 bases from V and 0 bases from J; bases unmatched to any gene: 6. There are 16 residues in the CDR3. The CDR3 sequence is CASSPGQGKANYGYTF. CDR3 in DNA: TGTGCCAGCAGCCCGGGACAGGGGAAGGCTAACTATGGCTACACCTTC.

This clonotype has a handful of counts. The rearrangement uses TRBV7-2 and TRBJ1-6, with a weak D call TRBD1 (6 bases). Trimming cost V 4 bases and J 5 bases, with 12 bases left between them. This CDR3 is built from 15 residues. Germline-derived CDR1 and CDR2 are SGHTA and FQGNSA. CDR3 sequence: CASSSRTANNSPLHF. The CDR3 DNA reads as TGTGCCAGCAGCTCCAGGACAGCTAATAATTCACCCCTCCACTTT. Full variable domain (rest looked up from reference TRBV7-2 and TRBJ1-6): GAGVSQSPSNKVTEKGKDVELRCDPISGHTALYWYRQSLGQGLEFLIYFQGNSAPDKSGLPSDRFSAERTGGSVSTLTIQRTQQEDSAVYLCASSSRTANNSPLHFGNGTRLTVT.

The J gene is TRBJ2-1, the V gene TRBV3-1; D possibly matches TRBD1 or TRBD2 (5 bases each). With 4 bases removed from V and 5 bases from J, the gap between germline ends came to 21 bases. The CDR3 contains 17 residues. Germline V gene sequence: CDR1 LGHDT, CDR2 YNNKEL (reference sequence). CDR3 sequence reads: CASSLHGTPKTDNEQFF. In DNA form, the CDR3 reads TGTGCCAGCAGCCTTCATGGGACCCCCAAAACGGACAATGAGCAGTTCTTC.

The chain links TRBV7-8 to TRBJ2-1; D is unresolved. The CDR3 consists of 14 residues. Germline CDR1 SGHVS, CDR2 FQNEAQ. Trimming took 2 bases from V and 5 from J, leaving 10 bases between them. The CDR3 DNA follows: TGTGCCAGCAGCTTAACAGCCATAAACAATGAGCAGTTCTTC. Its translation: CASSLTAINNEQFF. Full variable domain (remainder filled in from reference TRBV7-8 and TRBJ2-1): GAGVSQSPRYKVAKRGQDVALRCDPISGHVSLFWYQQALGQGPEFLTYFQNEAQLDKSGLPSDRFFAERPEGSVSTLKIQRTQQEDSAVYLCASSLTAINNEQFFGPGTRLTVL.

This chain links TRBV9 with TRBJ1-4; tentatively, D is TRBD1 (6 bases). The CDR3 loop spans 15 amino acids. Trimming pared 2 bases from V and 8 bases from J, leaving 16 bases between. Germline-derived CDR1 and CDR2 are SGDLS and YYNGEE. The CDR3 DNA follows: TGTGCCAGCAGCGTCAGGGGTCAGGTTGAGGAAAAACTGTTTTTT. The encoded protein is CASSVRGQVEEKLFF. Looking up the rest from reference TRBV9 and TRBJ1-4 gives the full variable domain: DSGVTQTPKHLITATGQRVTLRCSPRSGDLSVYWYQQSLDQGLQFLIQYYNGEERAKGNILERFSAQQFPDLHSELNLSSLELGDSALYFCASSVRGQVEEKLFFGSGTQLSVL.

The chain carries TRBV7-8 and TRBJ1-5, with 9 positions matching TRBD1. The CDR3 covers 17 residues. V was pared by 4 bases and J by 1 base, with 8 bases of the junction left unmatched. Germline V gene sequence: CDR1 SGHVS, CDR2 FQNEAQ. The CDR3 DNA is TGTGCCAGCAGCTCACAGACAGGGGGAGTCAGCAATCAGCCCCAGCATTTT. It encodes CASSSQTGGVSNQPQHF.

This clonotype was picked up a small number of times. The CDR3 coding sequence is TGTGCCAGCAGCTTTCAGGGAACAGGAGGTCTTTACACAGATACGCAGTATTTT. Its translation is CASSFQGTGGLYTDTQYF. The chain combines TRBV11-2 with TRBJ2-3; either TRBD1 or TRBD2 may supply D (5 bases each). The CDR3 consists of 18 residues. Germline CDR1 and CDR2: SGHAT and FQNNGV. V was shortened by 3 bases and J by 2 bases, with 21 bases between the two germline ends. Based on the CDR3 plus reference TRBV11-2 and TRBJ2-3, the full variable domain is EAGVAQSPRYKIIEKRQSVAFWCNPISGHATLYWYQQILGQGPKLLIQFQNNGVVDDSQLPKDRFSAERLKGVDSTLKIQPAKLEDSAVYLCASSFQGTGGLYTDTQYFGPGTRLTVL.

The V and J genes are TRBV12-3 or TRBV12-4 and TRBJ2-3; TRBD2 might be the D (5 bases). This CDR3 is built from 13 residues. V was cut by 4 bases and J by 8 bases, with 13 bases left in between. CDR3 sequence: CASSSEIGGTQYF. DNA of the CDR3: TGTGCCAGCAGTTCCGAGATCGGAGGTACGCAGTATTTT.

This clonotype has a handful of counts. V is TRBV3-1 and J is TRBJ2-7, with 8 positions matching TRBD2. Germline V lookup: CDR1 LGHDT, CDR2 YNNKEL (reference sequence). V dropped 4 bases and J dropped 7; count of bases not matched to a gene: 6. The CDR3 contains 13 residues. Written as DNA, the CDR3 is TGTGCCAGCAGCCCCCAGCGGGAGAGTGAGCAGTACTTC. The encoded protein is CASSPQRESEQYF.

The genes are TRBV29-1 and TRBJ2-1; D gene uncertain. The ends were cut back, 2 bases at V and 6 bases at J, with 14 bases in the middle. The CDR3 has 14 residues. Germline lookup yields CDR1 SQVTM and CDR2 ANQGSEA. The CDR3 loop is CSVELEGKANEQFF. CDR3 DNA sequence: TGCAGCGTTGAACTCGAAGGGAAAGCCAATGAGCAGTTCTTC.